These 6 T cell receptor beta chains were sequenced from one sample in a study of response to subunit inactivated influenza vaccine (dated by TCRdb to 2016 to 2019). The library relied on RT-PCR. The data were produced on an Illumina HiSeq 2500. TCRdb reworked the public reads: Q25 trimming with fastp, MiXCR clone assembly, productive beta chains retained. A single entry per CDR3 protein holds the most common genes and DNA from its merged rows. Present in this sample are about 620,000 distinct CDR3 sequences, approximately 11% of which were seen just once. The top ten clones comprise more than 9.5% of the sample. These sequences were also reported in another study, on T cells expressing NK-cell markers. As the second paper documents: TCR beta cDNA libraries were prepared using 5'RACE template switching, which introduced a universal primer site and unique molecular identifiers.

The sample here was PBMCs from blood, taken on the day of vaccination. These receptor sequences come from a man between 50 and 59 years old who received an inactivated influenza vaccine. Donor details come from another sample of the same person, matched by shared clones.

V and J are TRBV24-1 and TRBJ2-3; TRBD1 agrees at 8 bases. The CDR3 length is 16 residues. Trimming at V came to 0 bases and at J to 1 base, leaving 2 bases not matched to a gene. Looked up from germline, CDR1 is KGHDR and CDR2 is SFDVKD. CDR3 nucleotide sequence: TGTGCCACCAGTGATTTGACGACAGGGGGCACAGATACGCAGTATTTT. This codes for CATSDLTTGGTDTQYF.

In this sample, this clonotype turned up many times. The chain is built from TRBV5-1 and TRBJ1-1; no definite D call. This CDR3 region has 15 residues. Germline V gene data show CDR1 as SGHRS and CDR2 as YFSETQ. V shed 0 bases and J shed 10 bases, with 19 bases lying between them. The CDR3 region is CASSLGDLGGGTAFF. The CDR3 DNA sequence: TGCGCCAGCAGCTTGGGGGATCTGGGCGGCGGAACAGCTTTCTTT. The full variable domain, completed using reference TRBV5-1 and TRBJ1-1, is KAGVTQTPRYLIKTRGQQVTLSCSPISGHRSVSWYQQTPGQGLQFLFEYFSETQRNKGNFPGRFSGRQFSNSRSEMNVSTLELGDSALYLCASSLGDLGGGTAFFGQGTRLTVV.

This clonotype was seen a handful of times. This sequence joins TRBV4-2 and TRBJ1-6; D gene uncertain. CDR3 length equals 18 residues. V lost 4 bases to trimming and J lost 1 base, with 17 bases between them. CDR1 LGHNA and CDR2 YNFKEQ come from the germline V gene. CDR3: CASSRPRGSASYNSPLHF. The CDR3 coding sequence is TGTGCCAGCAGCCGCCCCCGGGGATCGGCGTCCTATAATTCACCCCTCCACTTT.

This clonotype came up a few times. The chain is built from TRBV12-3 or TRBV12-4 and TRBJ1-2; 7 bases align to TRBD1. This CDR3 spans 12 amino acids. Trimming at V came to 5 bases and at J to 8 bases, leaving 5 bases not matched to a gene. The CDR3 sequence: CASSRDSRGYTF. CDR3 DNA: TGTGCCAGCAGTAGGGACAGTCGGGGCTACACCTTC.

This clonotype was seen only a few times. The chain couples TRBV6-1 to TRBJ2-3; TRBD1 is a possible D gene (7 bases). V dropped 7 bases and J dropped 5 bases, with 22 bases sitting between them. CDR1 is MNHNS, CDR2 SASEGT, per germline. The length of the CDR3 is 16 residues. The CDR3 coding sequence is TGTGCCAGCACCACAAGACAGGGAGGTACCTTAGATACGCAGTATTTT. The encoded protein is CASTTRQGGTLDTQYF.

V gene TRBV6-2 or TRBV6-3 combines with J gene TRBJ1-5; no clear D. Germline V CDR1 and CDR2: MNHEY, SVGEGT. This CDR3 contains 13 residues. Deletions cut 8 bases from V and 3 bases from J, with 11 bases between. For the CDR3, the DNA is TGTGCCAGCGCCTTTGGCCTCAATCAGCCCCAGCATTTT. This codes for CASAFGLNQPQHF.